The 30 T cell receptor beta chains given below trace back to one sample, sequenced in a study of T cells in Graves' hyperthyroidism and ophthalmopathy. Researchers took RNA transcripts and amplified the TCR beta CDR3 regions from them. The TCR CDR3 first-round RT-PCR relied on the HTBI primer set. A single record per CDR3 protein comes from TCRdb applying MiXCR to the multiplex PCR reads. The data contain 550,000 to 600,000 distinct CDR3 sequences, about a sixth of them singletons. Sequenced material: blood. These receptors were taken from a woman aged 18-29 years with Graves' hyperthyroidism.

This clonotype was picked up a small number of times. J is TRBJ2-5 and V is TRBV11-2; possible D gene TRBD2, 6 bases. With 7 bases removed from V and 7 bases from J, the gap between germline ends came to 13 bases. The CDR3 is made up of 12 amino acids. Germline CDR1 and CDR2: SGHAT and FQNNGV. In DNA form, the CDR3 reads TGTGCCAGCATAATCCCCGGGAGGACCCAGTACTTC. This translates into CASIIPGRTQYF.

This clonotype was seen at least ten times. CDR3 residues: CASSRGLAGVYEQYF. For the CDR3, the DNA is TGTGCCAGCAGCCGCGGACTAGCGGGGGTCTACGAGCAGTACTTC. This chain connects TRBV25-1 to TRBJ2-7; 13 positions match TRBD2. This CDR3 spans 15 amino acids. V lost 6 bases, J lost 3 bases, and 5 bases stayed unmatched. CDR1 is MGHDK, CDR2 SYGVNS, per germline.

This clonotype was detected only a few times. V and J are TRBV12-5 and TRBJ2-1; unclear D gene. The V end lost 6 bases, the J end lost 6 bases, and 3 bases lay between the germline ends. The germline V gene encodes CDR1 LGHNT and CDR2 FRNRAP. The CDR3 length is 10 residues. The CDR3: CASGFNEQFF. Written as DNA, the CDR3 is TGTGCTAGTGGGTTCAATGAGCAGTTCTTC.

This clonotype was found many times. This chain links TRBV28 with TRBJ2-7; 11 bases line up with TRBD2. Germline CDR1 MDHEN, CDR2 SYDVKM. The V and J ends lost 6 bases and 4 bases, in that order; junction bases with no gene match: 8. The CDR3 is made up of 15 amino acids. CDR3: CASRILAGGGYEQYF. DNA for the CDR3: TGTGCCAGCAGAATCCTAGCGGGGGGCGGATACGAGCAGTACTTC.

This clonotype was seen a few times. The gene calls are TRBV6-1 and TRBJ1-2; possible D gene TRBD1, 6 bases. There are 13 residues in the CDR3. Germline V gives CDR1 MNHNS, CDR2 SASEGT. V was shortened by 3 bases and J by 2 bases, with 7 bases between the two germline ends. The CDR3 DNA follows: TGTGCCAGCAGTGACACAGGGAACTATGGCTACACCTTC. Translation: CASSDTGNYGYTF.

In this sample, this clonotype turned up many times. The CDR3 protein is CAMGEDEQYF. CDR3 nucleotide sequence: TGTGCCATGGGCGAGGACGAGCAGTACTTC. V usage is TRBV7-9 and J usage is TRBJ2-7, with no clear D. Germline CDR1 SEHNR, CDR2 FQNEAQ (reference sequence). The CDR3 is made up of 10 amino acids. Trimming took 10 bases from V and 5 from J, leaving 9 bases between them.

This clonotype was counted ten times or more. The rearrangement uses TRBV20-1 and TRBJ1-2; D call uncertain. The germline V and J ends were trimmed by 6 bases and 8 bases, with 13 bases remaining between them. The CDR3 length is 11 residues. Germline V CDR1 and CDR2: DFQATT, SNEGSKA (reference sequence). CDR3 sequence: CSAPREGGYTF. CDR3 DNA: TGCAGTGCGCCGAGGGAAGGGGGCTACACCTTC.

The chain couples TRBV7-9 to TRBJ1-2, with TRBD1 as a possible D gene (5 bases). The germline gives CDR1 SEHNR, CDR2 FQNEAQ (reference sequence). V lost 5 bases, J lost 5 bases, and 12 bases lay in between. The CDR3 is 13 amino acids. CDR3 coding DNA: TGTGCCAGCAGCCAGAGGGGTGGATATGGCTACACCTTC. It is translated as CASSQRGGYGYTF.

The chain links TRBV10-2 to TRBJ2-7; TRBD2 matches at 9 bases. The V segment lost 7 bases and the J segment 5 bases; nucleotides outside the gene matches: 12. This CDR3 comprises 15 residues. CDR1 WSHSY and CDR2 SAAADI come from the germline V gene. DNA for the CDR3: TGCGCCAGCACAATACTAGCGGGTGAGGCCCACGAGCAGTACTTC. As protein: CASTILAGEAHEQYF.

This clonotype has at least ten counts. CDR3 nucleotide sequence: TGTGCCAGCAGTGAAATTAGGGCCGGGGAGCTGTTTTTT. Translated: CASSEIRAGELFF. The rearrangement links TRBV6-1 to TRBJ2-2; D call uncertain. CDR3 size: 13 residues. The germline V gene has CDR1 MNHNS and CDR2 SASEGT. V lost 2 bases to trimming and J lost 6 bases, with 7 bases between them.

The table lists this clonotype with many counts. This chain's CDR3 is CASSSPGGNQPQHF. CDR3 nucleotides: TGTGCCAGCAGCAGTCCGGGGGGGAATCAGCCCCAGCATTTT. The chain employs TRBV6-1 and TRBJ1-5; maybe TRBD1 (5 bases). Germline assignment: CDR1 MNHNS and CDR2 SASEGT. Between the trimmed V and J ends, which lost 6 bases and 4 bases, there was a span of 13 bases. The CDR3 extends over 14 amino acids.

This clonotype was detected many times. The CDR3 DNA reads TGTGCCAGCAGCCCCCCTCGCGGGGGCAAGCACGAGCAGTACTTC. It yields the protein CASSPPRGGKHEQYF. The V and J genes are TRBV12-3 or TRBV12-4 and TRBJ2-7, with a possible D match to TRBD2 (7 bases). V gave up 6 bases and J gave up 5 bases, with 20 bases separating them. The CDR3 contains 15 residues.

This clonotype was seen repeatedly, ten times or more. The J gene is TRBJ1-4, the V gene TRBV20-1; no reliable D call. Germline assignment: CDR1 DFQATT and CDR2 SNEGSKA (reference sequence). Trimming left V 0 bases short and J 2 bases short, with 7 bases between. This CDR3 spans 14 amino acids. In DNA, the CDR3 is TGCAGTGCTAGAGATCCGGGGACTAATGAAAAACTGTTTTTT. Translating gives CSARDPGTNEKLFF.

A few counts support this clonotype. The genes are TRBV7-9 and TRBJ2-1; no reliable D call. The ends were cut back, 5 bases at V and 7 bases at J, with 9 bases in the middle. CDR1 and CDR2 (germline): SEHNR, FQNEAQ (reference sequence). This CDR3 region has 12 residues. CDR3: CASSPRTNEQFF. In nucleotides, the CDR3 is TGTGCCAGCAGCCCCCGGACGAATGAGCAGTTCTTC.

The chain links TRBV4-2 to TRBJ1-3; D is uncertain. The germline gives CDR1 LGHNA, CDR2 YNFKEQ. The CDR3 runs to 13 residues. The germline V and J ends were trimmed by 1 base and 8 bases, with 9 bases remaining between them. CDR3 bases: TGTGCCAGCAGCCAAGTAGGATACCACACCATATATTTT. This codes for CASSQVGYHTIYF.

This clonotype showed up many times. This chain links TRBV20-1 with TRBJ2-7, with 8 bases identical to TRBD1. V trimming: 5 bases; J trimming: 3 bases; junction bases outside the gene matches: 9. Germline-derived CDR1 and CDR2 are DFQATT and SNEGSKA (reference sequence). CDR3 length: 14 residues. The CDR3, as DNA: TGCAGTGCTGAGACAGGGGTGAAGGGCTACGAGCAGTACTTC. It yields the protein CSAETGVKGYEQYF.

This clonotype was seen only a few times. This chain connects TRBV7-8 to TRBJ2-2; D gene ambiguous. The CDR3 loop spans 14 amino acids. Trimming took 5 bases from V and 5 from J, leaving 12 bases between them. Germline V CDR1 and CDR2: SGHVS, FQNEAQ. As DNA, the CDR3 is TGTGCCAGCAGCCCTACCTACGCGACCGGGGAGCTGTTTTTT. Translation: CASSPTYATGELFF.

This chain connects TRBV20-1 to TRBJ1-1, with D tentatively TRBD1 (6 bases). CDR3 size: 13 residues. The germline V gene has CDR1 DFQATT and CDR2 SNEGSKA (reference sequence). The V gene lost 2 bases and the J gene lost 4 bases, with 11 bases spanning the gap. CDR3 residues: CSARHREVTEAFF. The DNA of the CDR3 is TGCAGTGCTAGACACAGGGAGGTCACTGAAGCTTTCTTT.

CDR3 sequence reads: CASSSRGRGREETQYF. CDR3 DNA sequence: TGTGCCAGCAGCTCCCGAGGCAGGGGGCGCGAAGAGACCCAGTACTTC. The chain couples TRBV7-3 to TRBJ2-5; 8 bases align to TRBD1. After removal of 4 bases from V and 3 bases from J, the junction contained 10 bases not matched to a gene. This CDR3 comprises 16 residues. Germline-derived CDR1 and CDR2 are SGHTA and FQGTGA.

This clonotype was found a few times. This chain links TRBV5-1 with TRBJ2-3, with a weak D call TRBD1 (5 bases). Germline V gene data show CDR1 as SGHRS and CDR2 as YFSETQ. V shed 2 bases and J shed 6 bases, with 19 bases lying between them. The CDR3 is 16 residues long. The CDR3, as DNA: TGCGCCAGCAGCTTCCAAGGGGCTACCCGGGTCGATACGCAGTATTTT. Residues: CASSFQGATRVDTQYF.

As regards this clonotype: A clone one base away is much larger, so this may be a read error. This rearrangement joins TRBV6-2 or TRBV6-3 to TRBJ2-1; D not resolved. CDR1 is MNHEY and CDR2 is SVGEGT in the germline V gene. This CDR3 is 14 amino acids long. DNA for the CDR3: TGTGCCAGTACCGGACGCTCCGATTACAATAAGCAGTTCTTC. Its translation: CASTGRSDYNKQFF.

This clonotype occurred many times. The chain joins TRBV6-1 to TRBJ1-2; D gene uncertain. The V end was cut by 6 bases, the J end by 3 bases, with 11 bases between. Germline CDR1 and CDR2: MNHNS and SASEGT. This CDR3 spans 13 amino acids. For the CDR3, the DNA is TGTGCCAGCAGCGTACAAGCGGACTATGGCTACACCTTC. Residues: CASSVQADYGYTF.

On this clonotype itself: This clone may be a read error of a much larger clone one base away. CDR3 sequence (DNA): TGCAGCGTTGAAGATGGGAGGGTTAGGGAGGCCCAGTACTTC. Encoded protein: CSVEDGRVREAQYF. The rearrangement joins TRBV29-1 to TRBJ2-5; 7 nucleotides line up with TRBD2. CDR1 is SQVTM and CDR2 is ANQGSEA in the germline V gene. V shed 0 bases, J shed 9 bases, and the junction held 10 bases outside the gene matches. This CDR3 is 14 amino acids long.

This clonotype was detected ten times or more. CDR3 DNA sequence: TGTGCCAGCAGCTTAAAAGCGGGAGGTTACAATGAGCAGTTCTTC. Translation gives CASSLKAGGYNEQFF. The V gene is TRBV7-2, the J gene TRBJ2-1; 9 bases agree with TRBD2. Trimming at V came to 2 bases and at J to 4 bases, leaving 3 bases not matched to a gene. The CDR3 sequence is 15 residues long. Germline V gene sequence: CDR1 SGHTA, CDR2 FQGNSA.

This clonotype was picked up a small number of times. Since the CDR3 does not end with the conserved phenylalanine or tryptophan, this likely comes from a read error. V usage is TRBV12-3 or TRBV12-4 and J usage is TRBJ2-1; 12 nucleotides agree with TRBD2. V lost 4 bases to trimming and J lost 4 bases; unmatched junction nucleotides: 2. The CDR3 consists of 15 residues. The CDR3 nucleotides read TGTGCCAGCAGTTACGGGACTAGCGGGTACAATGAGCAGTTCCTC. Its translation: CASSYGTSGYNEQFL.

This sequence joins TRBV12-3 or TRBV12-4 and TRBJ2-1; 8 bases are shared with TRBD2. V was clipped by 2 bases and J by 9 bases; unmatched bases: 9. The CDR3 is 15 residues long. The CDR3 bases are TGTGCCAGCAGTTTAATAGCGGGATTAGTAGGTGAGCAGTTCTTC. As protein: CASSLIAGLVGEQFF.

The CDR3 protein is CSVAPGQGFYEQYF. The CDR3 DNA is TGCAGCGTTGCTCCCGGACAGGGATTCTACGAGCAGTACTTC. The rearrangement links TRBV29-1 to TRBJ2-7; 8 bases match TRBD1. CDR3 length equals 14 residues. Looked up from germline, CDR1 is SQVTM and CDR2 is ANQGSEA. With V trimmed by 4 bases and J by 3 bases, 8 bases remained unmatched.

There are many counts of this clonotype. The chain has TRBV20-1 and TRBJ1-2; TRBD1 agrees at 9 bases. The CDR3 is 13 residues long. The trim removed 2 bases at V and 6 bases at J, leaving 4 bases unmatched. Germline CDR1 reads DFQATT; CDR2 reads SNEGSKA (reference sequence). Here the CDR3 reads CSARTQGANGYTF. CDR3 nucleotides: TGCAGTGCTAGAACACAGGGGGCGAATGGCTACACCTTC.

This clonotype was seen many times. The rearrangement uses TRBV11-2 and TRBJ2-3, with D perhaps TRBD2 (5 bases). From germline, CDR1 is SGHAT and CDR2 FQNNGV. The CDR3 is 17 amino acids. Trimming removed 5 bases from V and 0 bases from J, with 18 bases in between. The CDR3 here is CASSAWLAGPSTDTQYF. CDR3 nucleotides: TGTGCCAGCAGCGCCTGGCTGGCGGGTCCGAGCACAGATACGCAGTATTTT.

This clonotype occurred many times. The chain couples TRBV6-1 to TRBJ2-3; 9 bases are shared with TRBD2. The V gene end was trimmed by 10 bases and the J gene end by 0 bases; junction bases not matched to a gene: 5. The CDR3 is 14 amino acids. The germline V gene encodes CDR1 MNHNS and CDR2 SASEGT. As DNA, the CDR3 is TGTGCCAACCGACTAGCGGCGAGCACAGATACGCAGTATTTT. Translating it yields CANRLAASTDTQYF.